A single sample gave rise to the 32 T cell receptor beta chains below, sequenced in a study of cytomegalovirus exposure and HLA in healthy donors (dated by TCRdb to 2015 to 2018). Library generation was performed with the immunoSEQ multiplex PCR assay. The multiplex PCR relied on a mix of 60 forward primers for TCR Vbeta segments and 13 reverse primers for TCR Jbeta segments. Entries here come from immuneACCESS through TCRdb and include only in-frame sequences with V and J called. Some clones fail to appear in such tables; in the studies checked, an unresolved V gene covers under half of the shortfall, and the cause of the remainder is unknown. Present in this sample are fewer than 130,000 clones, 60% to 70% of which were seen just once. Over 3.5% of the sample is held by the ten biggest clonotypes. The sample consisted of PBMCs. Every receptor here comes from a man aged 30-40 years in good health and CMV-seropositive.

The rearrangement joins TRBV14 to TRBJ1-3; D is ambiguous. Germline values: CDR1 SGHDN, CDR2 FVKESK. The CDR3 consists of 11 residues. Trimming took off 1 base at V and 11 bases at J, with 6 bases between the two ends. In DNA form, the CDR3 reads TGTGCCAGCAGCCAAGCCTTCGCCATATATTTT. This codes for CASSQAFAIYF.

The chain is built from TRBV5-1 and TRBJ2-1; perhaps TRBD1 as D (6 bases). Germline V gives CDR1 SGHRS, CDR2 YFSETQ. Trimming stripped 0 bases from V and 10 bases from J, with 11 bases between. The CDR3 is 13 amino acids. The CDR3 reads CASSLDRVREQFF. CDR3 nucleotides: TGCGCCAGCAGCTTGGACAGGGTTCGGGAGCAGTTCTTC.

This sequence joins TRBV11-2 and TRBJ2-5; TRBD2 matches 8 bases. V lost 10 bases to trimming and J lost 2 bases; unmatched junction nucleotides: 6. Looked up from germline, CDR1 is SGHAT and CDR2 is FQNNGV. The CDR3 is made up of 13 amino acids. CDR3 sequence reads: CATRTSPQETQYF. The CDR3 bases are TGTGCCACCAGGACTAGCCCTCAAGAGACCCAGTACTTC.

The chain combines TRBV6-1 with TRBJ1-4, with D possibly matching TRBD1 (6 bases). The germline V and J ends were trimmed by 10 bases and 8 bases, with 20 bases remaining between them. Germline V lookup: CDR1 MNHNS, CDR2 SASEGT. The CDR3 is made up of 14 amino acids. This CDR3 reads CATDLRAGDEKLFF. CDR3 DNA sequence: TGTGCCACCGATCTTCGGGCAGGGGACGAAAAACTGTTTTTT.

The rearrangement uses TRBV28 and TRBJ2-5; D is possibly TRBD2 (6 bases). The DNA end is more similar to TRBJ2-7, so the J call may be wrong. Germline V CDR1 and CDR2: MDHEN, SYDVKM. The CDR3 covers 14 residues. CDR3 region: CASSPRVAVYEQYF. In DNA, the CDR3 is TGTGCCAGCAGTCCCCGGGTAGCGGTCTACGAGCAGTACTTC.

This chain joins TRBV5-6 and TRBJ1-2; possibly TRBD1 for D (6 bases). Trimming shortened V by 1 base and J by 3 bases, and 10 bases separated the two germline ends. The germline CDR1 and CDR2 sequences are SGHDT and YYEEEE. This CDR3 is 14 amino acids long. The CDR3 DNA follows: TGTGCCAGCAGCTTGAAGGGGGTCGACTATGGCTACACCTTC. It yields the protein CASSLKGVDYGYTF.

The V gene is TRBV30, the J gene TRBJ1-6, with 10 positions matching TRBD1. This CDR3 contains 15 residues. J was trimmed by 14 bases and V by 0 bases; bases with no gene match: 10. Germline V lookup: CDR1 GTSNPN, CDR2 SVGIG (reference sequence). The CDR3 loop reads CAWSVRDRGGSSLHF. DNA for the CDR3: TGTGCCTGGAGTGTACGGGACAGGGGAGGCTCATCCCTCCACTTT.

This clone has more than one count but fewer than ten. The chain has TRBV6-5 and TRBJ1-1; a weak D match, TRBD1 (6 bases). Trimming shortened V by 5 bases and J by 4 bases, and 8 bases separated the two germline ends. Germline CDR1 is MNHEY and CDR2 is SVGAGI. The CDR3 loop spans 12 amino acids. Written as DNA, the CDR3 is TGTGCCAGCAGTCAGGGGATCACTGAAGCTTTCTTT. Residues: CASSQGITEAFF.

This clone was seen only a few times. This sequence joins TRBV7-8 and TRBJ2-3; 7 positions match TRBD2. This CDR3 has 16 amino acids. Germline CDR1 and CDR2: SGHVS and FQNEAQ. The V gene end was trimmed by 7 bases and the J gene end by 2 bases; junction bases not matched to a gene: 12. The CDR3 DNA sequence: TGTGCCAGCATCTTGGGAGGGGCTGGAGACACAGATACGCAGTATTTT. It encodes CASILGGAGDTDTQYF.

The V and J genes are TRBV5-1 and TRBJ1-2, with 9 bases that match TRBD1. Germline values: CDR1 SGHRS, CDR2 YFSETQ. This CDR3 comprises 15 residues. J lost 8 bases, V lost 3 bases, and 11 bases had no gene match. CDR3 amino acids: CASSWTGVIEGGYTF. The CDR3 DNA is TGCGCCAGCAGCTGGACAGGGGTAATCGAAGGGGGCTACACCTTC.

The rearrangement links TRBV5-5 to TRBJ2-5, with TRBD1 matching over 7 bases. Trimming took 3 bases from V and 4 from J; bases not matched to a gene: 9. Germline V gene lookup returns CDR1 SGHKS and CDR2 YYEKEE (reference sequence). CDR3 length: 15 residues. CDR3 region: CASSSKTGVSETQYF. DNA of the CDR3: TGTGCCAGCAGCTCCAAAACAGGGGTCTCAGAGACCCAGTACTTC.

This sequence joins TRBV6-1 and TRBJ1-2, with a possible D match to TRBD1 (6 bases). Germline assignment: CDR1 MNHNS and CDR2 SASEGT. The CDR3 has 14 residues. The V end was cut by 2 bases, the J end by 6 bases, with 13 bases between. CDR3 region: CASSEWGGRDGYTF. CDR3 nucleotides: TGTGCCAGCAGTGAATGGGGGGGGCGGGATGGCTACACCTTC.

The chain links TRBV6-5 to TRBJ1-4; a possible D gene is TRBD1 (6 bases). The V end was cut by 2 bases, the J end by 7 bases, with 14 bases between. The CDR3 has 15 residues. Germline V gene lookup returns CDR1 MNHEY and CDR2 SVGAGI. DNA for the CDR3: TGTGCCAGCAGTTACGTGGGACAAACGGGTGAAAAACTGTTTTTT. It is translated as CASSYVGQTGEKLFF.

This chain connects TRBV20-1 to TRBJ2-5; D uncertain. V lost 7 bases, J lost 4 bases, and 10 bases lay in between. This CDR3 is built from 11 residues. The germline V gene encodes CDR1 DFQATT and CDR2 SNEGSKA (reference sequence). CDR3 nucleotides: TGCAGTGGAGTCAGCGCAGAGACCCAGTACTTC. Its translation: CSGVSAETQYF.

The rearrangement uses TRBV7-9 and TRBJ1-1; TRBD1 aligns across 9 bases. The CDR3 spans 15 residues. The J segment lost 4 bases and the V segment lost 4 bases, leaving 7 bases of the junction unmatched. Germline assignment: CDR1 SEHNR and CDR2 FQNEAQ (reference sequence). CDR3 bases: TGTGCCAGCAGCTCTTCGGACAGGGGTACCACTGAAGCTTTCTTT. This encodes CASSSSDRGTTEAFF.

The CDR3 is CASSFFDRGGNTIYF. The CDR3 nucleotides are TGTGCCAGCAGCTTTTTCGACAGGGGTGGAAACACCATATATTTT. The chain joins TRBV5-6 to TRBJ1-3; TRBD1 aligns across 8 bases. The V gene end was trimmed by 2 bases and the J gene end by 3 bases; junction bases not matched to a gene: 4. The CDR3 length is 15 residues. The germline CDR1 and CDR2 sequences are SGHDT and YYEEEE.

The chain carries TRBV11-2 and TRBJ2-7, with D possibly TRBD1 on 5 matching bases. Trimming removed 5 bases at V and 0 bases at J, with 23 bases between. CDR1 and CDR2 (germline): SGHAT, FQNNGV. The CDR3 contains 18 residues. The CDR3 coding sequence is TGTGCCAGCAGCCCCTTGGGGCGGCTACGGTCAAACTCCTACGAGCAGTACTTC. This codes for CASSPLGRLRSNSYEQYF.

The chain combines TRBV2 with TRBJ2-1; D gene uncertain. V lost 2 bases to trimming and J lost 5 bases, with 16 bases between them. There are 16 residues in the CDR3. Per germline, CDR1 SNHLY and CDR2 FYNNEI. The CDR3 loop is CASSETDRKMDNEQFF. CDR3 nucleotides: TGTGCCAGCAGTGAAACAGACCGAAAGATGGACAATGAGCAGTTCTTC.

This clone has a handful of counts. This CDR3 is CASSLGTSGNEQFF. The CDR3 DNA reads as TGCGCCAGCAGCTTGGGGACCAGCGGCAATGAGCAGTTCTTC. The genes are TRBV5-1 and TRBJ2-1, with TRBD2 as a possible D gene (5 bases). This CDR3 has 14 amino acids. CDR1 and CDR2 from the germline V gene are SGHRS and YFSETQ. Trimming shortened V by 0 bases and J by 6 bases, and 10 bases separated the two germline ends.

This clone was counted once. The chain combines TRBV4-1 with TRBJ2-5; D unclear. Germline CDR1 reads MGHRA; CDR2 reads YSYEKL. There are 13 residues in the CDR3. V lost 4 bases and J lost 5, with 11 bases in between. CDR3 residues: CASSLQMWETQYF. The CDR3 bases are TGCGCCAGCAGCCTACAAATGTGGGAGACCCAGTACTTC.

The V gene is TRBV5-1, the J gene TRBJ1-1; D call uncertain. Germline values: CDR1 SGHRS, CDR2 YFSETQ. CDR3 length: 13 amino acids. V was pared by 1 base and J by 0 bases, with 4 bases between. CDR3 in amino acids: CASSLSVNTEAFF. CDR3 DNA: TGCGCCAGCAGCTTGTCGGTGAACACTGAAGCTTTCTTT.

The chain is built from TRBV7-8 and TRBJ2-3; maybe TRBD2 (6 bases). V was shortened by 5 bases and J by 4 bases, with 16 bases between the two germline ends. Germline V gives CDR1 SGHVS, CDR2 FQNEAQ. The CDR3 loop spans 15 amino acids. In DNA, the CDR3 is TGTGCCAGCAGCCCGATAGCGGCTGGCCCAGATACGCAGTATTTT. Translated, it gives CASSPIAAGPDTQYF.

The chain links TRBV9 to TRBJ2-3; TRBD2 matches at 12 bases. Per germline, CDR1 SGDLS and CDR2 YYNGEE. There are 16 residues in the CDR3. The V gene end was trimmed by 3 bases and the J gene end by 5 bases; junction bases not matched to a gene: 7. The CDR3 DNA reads TGTGCCAGCAGCGAAGCTAGCGGGGGGGCTGTAGATACGCAGTATTTT. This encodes CASSEASGGAVDTQYF.

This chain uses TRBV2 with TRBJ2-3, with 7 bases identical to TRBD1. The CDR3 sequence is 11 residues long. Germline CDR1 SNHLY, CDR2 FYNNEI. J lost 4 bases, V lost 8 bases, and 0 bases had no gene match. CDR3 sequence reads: CASQGADTQYF. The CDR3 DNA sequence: TGTGCCAGCCAGGGGGCAGATACGCAGTATTTT.

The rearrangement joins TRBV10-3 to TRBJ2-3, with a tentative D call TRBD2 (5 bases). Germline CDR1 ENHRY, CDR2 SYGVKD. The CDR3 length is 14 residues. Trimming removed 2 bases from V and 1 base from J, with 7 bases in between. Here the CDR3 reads CAISEGLGTDTQYF. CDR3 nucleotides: TGTGCCATCAGTGAGGGACTCGGCACAGATACGCAGTATTTT.

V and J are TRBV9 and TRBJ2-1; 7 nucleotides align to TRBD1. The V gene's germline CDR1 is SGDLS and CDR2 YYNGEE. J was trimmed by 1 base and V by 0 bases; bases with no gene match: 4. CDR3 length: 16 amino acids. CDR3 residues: CASSVGGGQSYNEQFF. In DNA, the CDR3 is TGTGCCAGCAGCGTAGGAGGGGGCCAGTCCTACAATGAGCAGTTCTTC.

The CDR3 nucleotides are TGTGCCTGGACAGGTTACACTGAAGCTTTCTTT. It is translated as CAWTGYTEAFF. The rearrangement joins TRBV30 to TRBJ1-1; D is unclear. The length of the CDR3 is 11 residues. Deletions cut 4 bases from V and 3 bases from J, with 6 bases between. The germline V gene encodes CDR1 GTSNPN and CDR2 SVGIG (reference sequence). Complete variable domain (other parts from reference TRBV30 and TRBJ1-1): SQTIHQWPATLVQPVGSPLSLECTVEGTSNPNLYWYRQAAGRGLQLLFYSVGIGQISSEVPQNLSASRPQDRQFILSSKKLLLSDSGFYLCAWTGYTEAFFGQGTRLTVV.

This CDR3 reads CASSLRTGHEQYF. The CDR3 region has the DNA TGTGCCAGCAGCTTAAGGACAGGTCACGAGCAGTACTTC. The chain has TRBV5-4 and TRBJ2-7; TRBD1 agrees at 7 bases. V dropped 2 bases and J dropped 5; count of bases not matched to a gene: 4. This CDR3 has 13 amino acids. Per germline, CDR1 SGHNT and CDR2 YYREEE (reference sequence).

The DNA for the CDR3 is TGTGCCAGCAGACCGACAGGGGGGAATTATGGCTACACCTTC. Amino acid sequence: CASRPTGGNYGYTF. This chain uses TRBV7-9 with TRBJ1-2; 9 bases map to TRBD1. Germline V gene sequence: CDR1 SEHNR, CDR2 FQNEAQ (reference sequence). The V segment lost 6 bases and the J segment 5 bases; nucleotides outside the gene matches: 7. CDR3 length equals 14 residues.

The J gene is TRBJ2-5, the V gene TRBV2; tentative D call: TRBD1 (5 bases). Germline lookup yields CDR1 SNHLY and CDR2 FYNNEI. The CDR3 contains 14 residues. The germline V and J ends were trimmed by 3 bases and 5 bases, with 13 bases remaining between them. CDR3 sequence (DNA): TGTGCCAGCAGTGATACATGGGCAGGGGAGACCCAGTACTTC. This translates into CASSDTWAGETQYF.

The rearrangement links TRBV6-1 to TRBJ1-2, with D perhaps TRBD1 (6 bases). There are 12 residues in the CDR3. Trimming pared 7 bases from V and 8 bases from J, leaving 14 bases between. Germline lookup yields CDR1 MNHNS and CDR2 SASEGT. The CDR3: CASMGALLGYTF. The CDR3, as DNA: TGTGCCAGCATGGGGGCCCTGCTCGGCTACACCTTC.

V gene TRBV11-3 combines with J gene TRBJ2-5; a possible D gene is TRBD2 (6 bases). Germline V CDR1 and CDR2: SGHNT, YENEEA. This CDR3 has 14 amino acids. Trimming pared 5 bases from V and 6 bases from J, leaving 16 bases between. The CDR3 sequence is CASSPGTGAKTQYF. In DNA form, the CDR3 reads TGTGCCAGCAGCCCCGGGACTGGGGCGAAGACCCAGTACTTC.